This T cell receptor beta chain was identified during a study of shared clonotypes between healthy human individuals. On the study more broadly: Sampling drew on donors who were a couple of women and a few men aged 18 to 49.

There are 15 residues in the CDR3. From germline, CDR1 is MNHEY and CDR2 SVGAGI. Trimming removed 0 bases at V and 4 bases at J, with 12 bases between. The assay was run at deep level. Libraries were prepared by immunoSEQ multiplex PCR; TCRdb keeps only in-frame clonotypes and omits some of them. The top ten hold approximately 13% of the sample, which has about 470,000 clones, around 75% seen once. The specimen was PBMCs. The chain joins TRBV6-5 to TRBJ1-2; weak D call: TRBD1 (5 bases). The clonotype comes from a woman between 40 and 55 years old in good health. Some clones in this sample may be carry-over from other donors' samples. In DNA, the CDR3 is TGTGCCAGCAGTTACTCGAAGTTTGGGGGCTATGGCTACACCTTC. It codes for CASSYSKFGGYGYTF.